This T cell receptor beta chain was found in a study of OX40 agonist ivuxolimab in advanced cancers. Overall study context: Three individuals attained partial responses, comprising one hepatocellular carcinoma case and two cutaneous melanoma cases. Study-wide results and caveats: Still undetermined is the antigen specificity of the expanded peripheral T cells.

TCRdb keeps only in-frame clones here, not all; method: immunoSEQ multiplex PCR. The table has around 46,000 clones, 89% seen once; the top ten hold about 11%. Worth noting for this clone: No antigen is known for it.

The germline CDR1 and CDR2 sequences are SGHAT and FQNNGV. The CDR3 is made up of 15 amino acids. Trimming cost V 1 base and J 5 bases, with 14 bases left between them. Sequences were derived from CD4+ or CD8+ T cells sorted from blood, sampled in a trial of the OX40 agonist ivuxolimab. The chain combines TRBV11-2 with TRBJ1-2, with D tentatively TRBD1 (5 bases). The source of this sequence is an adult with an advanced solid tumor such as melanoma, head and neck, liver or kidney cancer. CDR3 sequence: CASSLVAGSRYGYTF. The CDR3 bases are TGTGCCAGCAGCTTAGTGGCAGGGAGTAGATATGGCTACACCTTC.